One sample yielded the 27 T cell receptor beta chains listed below, sequenced in a study of shared clonotypes between healthy human individuals (dated by TCRdb to the early 2020s). Library preparation employed the immunoSEQ multiplex PCR assay. TCRdb holds this immuneACCESS table with in-frame rearrangements only. Some clones are missing; in checked studies, unresolved V genes explain under half, and the rest has no known cause. Within this sample are about 590,000 clones, with roughly 95% of them counted one time only. Clones ranked in the top ten supply over 0.09% of the sample. CD8 naive samples consisted of CD45RO-negative cells that were positively selected for CCR7, yielding a CD45RA+CCR7+ population without TemRA cells. Input material: naive CD8+ T cells sorted from blood. What the cell subset or site label conveys for this sample: CD45RA+CCR7+. These TCRs come from a woman in her 30s in good health.

The V and J genes are TRBV7-9 and TRBJ2-1; 8 bases are shared with TRBD2. V was clipped by 5 bases and J by 7 bases; unmatched bases: 19. This CDR3 region has 18 residues. Germline V lookup: CDR1 SEHNR, CDR2 FQNEAQ (reference sequence). The CDR3 protein is CASSPLAGPWPPPNEQFF. The CDR3 DNA reads as TGTGCCAGCAGCCCTCTAGCGGGCCCATGGCCGCCGCCGAATGAGCAGTTCTTC.

This chain uses TRBV7-9 with TRBJ2-5; unclear D gene. Germline V CDR1 and CDR2: SEHNR, FQNEAQ (reference sequence). V lost 1 base and J 0 bases, leaving 6 bases between the germline ends. The CDR3 runs 14 residues. The CDR3 spells CASSLGLYQETQYF. Here the CDR3 DNA reads TGTGCCAGCAGCTTAGGCCTGTACCAAGAGACCCAGTACTTC.

This sequence joins TRBV27 and TRBJ2-5, with a tentative D call TRBD1 (5 bases). Per germline, CDR1 MNHEY and CDR2 SMNVEV (reference sequence). V was cut by 1 base and J by 2 bases, with 11 bases left in between. The CDR3 contains 15 residues. CDR3 DNA: TGTGCCAGCAGTTTATTAGCAGGGATGCAAGAGACCCAGTACTTC. It specifies CASSLLAGMQETQYF.

V and J are TRBV5-4 and TRBJ2-1; D is unclear. This CDR3 region has 12 residues. Germline lookup yields CDR1 SGHNT and CDR2 YYREEE (reference sequence). Between the trimmed V and J ends, which lost 4 bases and 9 bases, there was a span of 11 bases. CDR3 sequence reads: CASSLWTTEQFF. The CDR3 coding sequence is TGTGCCAGCAGCCTTTGGACGACTGAGCAGTTCTTC.

This chain links TRBV5-4 with TRBJ2-1; no clear D gene. This CDR3 region has 14 residues. The V end lost 1 base, the J end lost 8 bases, and 13 bases lay between the germline ends. Germline-derived CDR1 and CDR2 are SGHNT and YYREEE (reference sequence). CDR3 in amino acids: CASSLLSAAHEQFF. CDR3 nucleotide sequence: TGTGCCAGCAGCTTGTTGTCCGCCGCCCATGAGCAGTTCTTC.

The V call is TRBV9, the J call TRBJ2-2; D perhaps matches TRBD2 (5 bases). Germline CDR1 is SGDLS and CDR2 is YYNGEE. This CDR3 has 14 amino acids. Trimming removed 3 bases at V and 5 bases at J, with 11 bases between. CDR3 DNA sequence: TGTGCCAGCAGCGGAGGGAGAGAAACCGGGGAGCTGTTTTTT. It encodes CASSGGRETGELFF.

The V gene is TRBV7-6, the J gene TRBJ2-1; 9 bases match TRBD2. The CDR3 totals 19 residues. V was pared by 1 base and J by 0 bases, with 10 bases of the junction left unmatched. The germline V gene has CDR1 SGHVS and CDR2 FNYEAQ. As DNA, the CDR3 is TGTGCCAGCAGCTTAGGGTTTTCGACTAGCGGAGCCTCCTACAATGAGCAGTTCTTC. Amino acid sequence: CASSLGFSTSGASYNEQFF. The complete variable domain, with remaining parts taken from reference TRBV7-6 and TRBJ2-1, reads GAGVSQSPRYKVTKRGQDVALRCDPISGHVSLYWYRQALGQGPEFLTYFNYEAQQDKSGLPNDRFSAERPEGSISTLTIQRTEQRDSAMYRCASSLGFSTSGASYNEQFFGPGTRLTVL.

This chain uses TRBV7-8 with TRBJ2-7; a weak D match, TRBD2 (6 bases). CDR1 and CDR2 from the germline V gene are SGHVS and FQNEAQ. The ends were cut back, 3 bases at V and 3 bases at J, with 15 bases in the middle. The CDR3 has 15 residues. CDR3 bases: TGTGCCAGCAGCTTCGGAGGGAGGCTGGTCTACGAGCAGTACTTC. It is translated as CASSFGGRLVYEQYF.

The chain links TRBV4-1 to TRBJ2-1, with TRBD2 as a possible D gene (6 bases). Germline CDR1 is MGHRA and CDR2 is YSYEKL. The germline V and J ends were trimmed by 2 bases and 6 bases, with 8 bases remaining between them. The CDR3 spans 13 residues. The CDR3 DNA reads as TGCGCCAGCAGCCAAACTAGCCCCAATGAGCAGTTCTTC. Translated: CASSQTSPNEQFF.

The chain links TRBV7-9 to TRBJ2-7, with TRBD1 matching 7 bases. The V and J ends lost 5 bases and 3 bases, in that order; junction bases with no gene match: 7. The CDR3 runs 14 residues. Germline V CDR1 and CDR2: SEHNR, FQNEAQ (reference sequence). As DNA, the CDR3 is TGTGCCAGCAGCCGGCAACAGGGGTTCTACGAGCAGTACTTC. It translates to CASSRQQGFYEQYF. The variable domain in full, completed from reference TRBV7-9 and TRBJ2-7, reads DTGVSQNPRHKITKRGQNVTFRCDPISEHNRLYWYRQTLGQGPEFLTYFQNEAQLEKSRLLSDRFSAERPKGSFSTLEIQRTEQGDSAMYLCASSRQQGFYEQYFGPGTRLTVT.

The rearrangement uses TRBV7-9 and TRBJ2-7; D unresolved. Germline V gives CDR1 SEHNR, CDR2 FQNEAQ (reference sequence). CDR3 length: 14 residues. Between the trimmed V and J ends, which lost 1 base and 2 bases, there was a span of 9 bases. The CDR3 nucleotides are TGTGCCAGCAGCTTAGGCAGGAATCCCTACGAGCAGTACTTC. Translated, it gives CASSLGRNPYEQYF.

The chain employs TRBV9 and TRBJ2-1; maybe TRBD2 (5 bases). CDR3 length equals 16 residues. Trimming shortened V by 3 bases and J by 2 bases, and 15 bases separated the two germline ends. Germline-derived CDR1 and CDR2 are SGDLS and YYNGEE. The CDR3 spells CASSAGVTAAYNEQFF. The DNA for the CDR3 is TGTGCCAGCAGCGCCGGGGTTACAGCAGCCTACAATGAGCAGTTCTTC.

CDR3 in DNA: TGTGCCTGGACGGGGTTTAGCAATCAGCCCCAGCATTTT. It is translated as CAWTGFSNQPQHF. V gene TRBV2 combines with J gene TRBJ1-5; D gene unclear. The CDR3 spans 13 residues. CDR1 is SNHLY, CDR2 FYNNEI, per germline. Trimming removed 11 bases at V and 0 bases at J, with 11 bases between.

A remark on this clone: Other DNA sequences from this sample encode an identical CDR3 as well. The chain combines TRBV19 with TRBJ2-5; D gene unclear. From germline, CDR1 is LNHDA and CDR2 SQIVND (reference sequence). Between the trimmed V and J ends, which lost 2 bases and 2 bases, there was a span of 0 bases. The CDR3 totals 11 residues. The CDR3 nucleotides read TGTGCCAGTAGTATACAAGAGACCCAGTACTTC. This gives the protein CASSIQETQYF.

The V call is TRBV13, the J call TRBJ2-5; TRBD2 agrees at 8 bases. The tail of the sequence fits TRBJ2-7 better, so the J call may be wrong. This CDR3 has 15 amino acids. Germline CDR1 is PRHDT and CDR2 is FYEKMQ (reference sequence). In DNA form, the CDR3 reads TGTGCCAGCAGCTTAGGCGGGACTAGTCCCCACGAGCAGTACTTC. It is translated as CASSLGGTSPHEQYF.

With regard to this clone: Additional DNA sequences in this sample encode the identical CDR3. The J gene is TRBJ2-3, the V gene TRBV7-9; no clear D gene. This CDR3 region has 12 residues. Between the trimmed V and J ends, which lost 5 bases and 2 bases, there was a span of 5 bases. Germline V gene data show CDR1 as SEHNR and CDR2 as FQNEAQ (reference sequence). CDR3 bases: TGTGCCAGCAGCCTTGCCACAGATACGCAGTATTTT. Its protein product is CASSLATDTQYF.

The genes are TRBV7-8 and TRBJ2-7; no firm D call. Trimming removed 8 bases from V and 6 bases from J, with 20 bases in between. There are 14 residues in the CDR3. Germline V lookup: CDR1 SGHVS, CDR2 FQNEAQ. CDR3 DNA sequence: TGTGCCAGCGCTACTGGGAATGGGCTCTCCGAGCAGTACTTC. Protein product: CASATGNGLSEQYF.

The gene calls are TRBV7-9 and TRBJ2-7; 8 positions match TRBD1. The CDR3 is made up of 13 amino acids. CDR1 and CDR2 from the germline V gene are SEHNR and FQNEAQ (reference sequence). J lost 6 bases, V lost 6 bases, and 7 bases had no gene match. The CDR3 loop reads CASSSGQGGEQYF. The CDR3 nucleotides read TGTGCCAGCAGTTCAGGACAGGGAGGCGAGCAGTACTTC.

For the CDR3, the DNA is TGCAGCGTTGTCTGGCAGGGTAATGAAAAACTGTTTTTT. This gives the protein CSVVWQGNEKLFF. The chain is built from TRBV29-1 and TRBJ1-4; D might be TRBD1 (5 bases). CDR1 is SQVTM and CDR2 is ANQGSEA in the germline V gene. V gave up 4 bases and J gave up 4 bases, with 10 bases separating them. This CDR3 is built from 13 residues.

The V and J genes are TRBV28 and TRBJ2-5, with D perhaps being TRBD1 or TRBD2 (7 bases each). V lost 9 bases and J lost 2, with 19 bases in between. CDR3 length: 15 residues. Germline V lookup: CDR1 MDHEN, CDR2 SYDVKM. CDR3 region: CASAGRGGGQETQYF. CDR3 DNA: TGTGCCAGTGCCGGCAGGGGGGGTGGGCAAGAGACCCAGTACTTC.

The V and J genes are TRBV14 and TRBJ2-1; 12 bases are shared with TRBD2. This CDR3 region has 16 residues. Unmatched junction bases numbered 7, after V lost 1 base and J lost 9 bases. The germline gives CDR1 SGHDN, CDR2 FVKESK. Written as DNA, the CDR3 is TGTGCCAGCAGCCAAGGGGCTAGCGGGAGGGCCGGTGAGCAGTTCTTC. Its protein product is CASSQGASGRAGEQFF.

The chain couples TRBV5-1 to TRBJ2-3; possibly TRBD2 for D (5 bases). V gave up 1 base and J gave up 4 bases, with 10 bases separating them. The CDR3 has 14 amino acids. Germline values: CDR1 SGHRS, CDR2 YFSETQ. CDR3 in amino acids: CASSLLLAADTQYF. DNA of the CDR3: TGCGCCAGCAGCTTGTTGCTAGCTGCAGATACGCAGTATTTT.

The V and J genes are TRBV9 and TRBJ1-1; maybe TRBD1 (6 bases). V was clipped by 1 base and J by 1 base, with 11 bases between them. The CDR3 has 15 amino acids. Germline-derived CDR1 and CDR2 are SGDLS and YYNGEE. The CDR3 coding sequence is TGTGCCAGCAGCGTATACGGGGGGCAGAACACTGAAGCTTTCTTT. As protein: CASSVYGGQNTEAFF. The full variable domain, completed using reference TRBV9 and TRBJ1-1, is DSGVTQTPKHLITATGQRVTLRCSPRSGDLSVYWYQQSLDQGLQFLIQYYNGEERAKGNILERFSAQQFPDLHSELNLSSLELGDSALYFCASSVYGGQNTEAFFGQGTRLTVV.

In the case of this clone: The sample carries other DNA sequences with the same CDR3. CDR3 coding DNA: TGTGCCAGCAGTTTAGGACAGGGGGCCAACGAGCAGTACTTC. It specifies CASSLGQGANEQYF. The genes are TRBV27 and TRBJ2-7; TRBD1 matches at 11 bases. With 2 bases clipped from V and 5 bases from J, the junction kept 2 bases outside the gene matches. This CDR3 has 14 residues. Germline-derived CDR1 and CDR2 are MNHEY and SMNVEV (reference sequence).

The V call is TRBV7-9, the J call TRBJ2-4; D is perhaps TRBD2 (7 bases). Deletions cut 3 bases from V and 6 bases from J, with 9 bases between. Germline V gene sequence: CDR1 SEHNR, CDR2 FQNEAQ (reference sequence). The CDR3 is 13 residues long. The CDR3: CASSFGGRNIQYF. In DNA, the CDR3 is TGTGCCAGCAGCTTCGGGGGGCGAAACATTCAGTACTTC. Using reference TRBV7-9 and TRBJ2-4 for the parts outside the CDR3, the full variable domain is DTGVSQNPRHKITKRGQNVTFRCDPISEHNRLYWYRQTLGQGPEFLTYFQNEAQLEKSRLLSDRFSAERPKGSFSTLEIQRTEQGDSAMYLCASSFGGRNIQYFGAGTRLSVL.

This chain uses TRBV28 with TRBJ1-3; D perhaps matches TRBD1 (6 bases). V shed 6 bases and J shed 0 bases, with 12 bases lying between them. The CDR3 runs 15 residues. Looked up from germline, CDR1 is MDHEN and CDR2 is SYDVKM. The CDR3 spells CASRLGGDSGNTIYF. The CDR3 coding sequence is TGTGCCAGCAGACTAGGGGGGGACTCTGGAAACACCATATATTTT.

The chain employs TRBV7-9 and TRBJ2-7; D tentatively fits TRBD1 or TRBD2 (5 bases each). This CDR3 comprises 13 residues. Germline V gives CDR1 SEHNR, CDR2 FQNEAQ (reference sequence). The V end was cut by 5 bases, the J end by 7 bases, with 15 bases between. The DNA of the CDR3 is TGTGCCAGCAGCCCCGGGACCCTAAGTGAGCAGTACTTC. It yields the protein CASSPGTLSEQYF.